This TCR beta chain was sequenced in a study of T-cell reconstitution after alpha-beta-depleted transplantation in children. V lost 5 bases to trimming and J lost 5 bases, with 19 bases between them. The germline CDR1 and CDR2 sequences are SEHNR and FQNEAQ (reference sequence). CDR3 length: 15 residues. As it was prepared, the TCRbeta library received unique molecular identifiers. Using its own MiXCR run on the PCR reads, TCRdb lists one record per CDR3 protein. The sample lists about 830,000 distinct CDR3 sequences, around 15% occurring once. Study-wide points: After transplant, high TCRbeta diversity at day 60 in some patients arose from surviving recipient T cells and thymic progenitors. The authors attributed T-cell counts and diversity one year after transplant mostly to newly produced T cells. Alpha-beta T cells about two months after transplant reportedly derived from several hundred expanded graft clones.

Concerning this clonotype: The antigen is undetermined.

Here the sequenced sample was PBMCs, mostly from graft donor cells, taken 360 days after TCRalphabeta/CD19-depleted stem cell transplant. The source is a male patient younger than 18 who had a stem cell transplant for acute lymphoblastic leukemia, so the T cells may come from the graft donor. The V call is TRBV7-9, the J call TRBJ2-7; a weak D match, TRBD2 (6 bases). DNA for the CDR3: TGTGCCAGCAGCCTTGTTTCGGGGGTCGGCGACGAGCAGTACTTC. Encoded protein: CASSLVSGVGDEQYF.